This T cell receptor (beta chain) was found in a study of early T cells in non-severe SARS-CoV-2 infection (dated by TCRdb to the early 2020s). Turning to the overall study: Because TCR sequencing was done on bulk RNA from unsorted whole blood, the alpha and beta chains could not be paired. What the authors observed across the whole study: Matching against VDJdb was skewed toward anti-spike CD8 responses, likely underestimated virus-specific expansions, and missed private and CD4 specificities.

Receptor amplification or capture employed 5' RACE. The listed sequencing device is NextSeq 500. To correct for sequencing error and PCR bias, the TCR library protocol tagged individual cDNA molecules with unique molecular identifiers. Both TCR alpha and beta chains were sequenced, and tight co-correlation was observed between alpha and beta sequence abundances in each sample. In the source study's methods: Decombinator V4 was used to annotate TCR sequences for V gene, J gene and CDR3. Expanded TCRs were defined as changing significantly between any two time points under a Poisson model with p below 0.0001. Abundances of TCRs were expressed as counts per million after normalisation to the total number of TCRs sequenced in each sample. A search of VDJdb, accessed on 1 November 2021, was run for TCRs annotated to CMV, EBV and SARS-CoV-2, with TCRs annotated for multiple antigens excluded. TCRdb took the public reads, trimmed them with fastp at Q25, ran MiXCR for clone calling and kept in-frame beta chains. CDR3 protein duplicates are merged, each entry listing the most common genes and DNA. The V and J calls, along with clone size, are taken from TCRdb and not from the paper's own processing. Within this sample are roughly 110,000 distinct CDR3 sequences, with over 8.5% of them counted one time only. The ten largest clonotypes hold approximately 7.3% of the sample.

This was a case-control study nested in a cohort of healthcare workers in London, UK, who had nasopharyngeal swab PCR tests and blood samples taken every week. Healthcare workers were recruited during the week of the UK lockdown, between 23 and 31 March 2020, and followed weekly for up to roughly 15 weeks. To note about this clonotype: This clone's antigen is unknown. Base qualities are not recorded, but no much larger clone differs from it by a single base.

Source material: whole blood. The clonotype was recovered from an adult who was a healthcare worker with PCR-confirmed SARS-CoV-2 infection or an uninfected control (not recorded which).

The sequence in DNA is TGTGCCAGTAGTATCGGATTCGGGGTTGACTACGAGCAGTACTTC. It translates to CASSIGFGVDYEQYF. The chain uses TRBV19 and TRBJ2-7, with TRBD2 perhaps the D gene, on 5 matching bases. In the germline V gene (reference sequence), CDR1 corresponds to LNHDA and CDR2 to SQIVND. The CDR3, from cysteine to phenylalanine, totals 15 residues. Only CDR3 DNA is held: 45 bases, read in frame from base 1. Trimming removed 3 bases from V and 3 bases from J, leaving 15 bases between the germline ends.